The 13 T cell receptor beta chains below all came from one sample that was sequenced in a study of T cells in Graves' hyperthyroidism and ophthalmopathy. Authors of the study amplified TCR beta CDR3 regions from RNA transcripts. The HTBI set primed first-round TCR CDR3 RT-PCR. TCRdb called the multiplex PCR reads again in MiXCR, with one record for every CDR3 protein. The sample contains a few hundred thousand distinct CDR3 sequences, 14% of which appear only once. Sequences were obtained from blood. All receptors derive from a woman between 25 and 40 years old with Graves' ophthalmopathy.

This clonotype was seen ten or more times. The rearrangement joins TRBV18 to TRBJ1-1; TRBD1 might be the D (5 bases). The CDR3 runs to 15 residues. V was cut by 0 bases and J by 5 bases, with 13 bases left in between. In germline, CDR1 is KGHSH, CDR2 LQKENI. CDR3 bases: TGTGCCAGCTCACCACCGGGGACGGTAATAACTGAAGCTTTCTTT. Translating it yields CASSPPGTVITEAFF.

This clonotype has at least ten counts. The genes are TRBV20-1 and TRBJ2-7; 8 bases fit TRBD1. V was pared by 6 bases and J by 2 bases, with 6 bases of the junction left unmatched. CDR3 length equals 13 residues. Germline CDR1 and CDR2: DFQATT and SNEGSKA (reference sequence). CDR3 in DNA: TGCAGTGCGGGGGGACAGGCGACCTACGAGCAGTACTTC. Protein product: CSAGGQATYEQYF.

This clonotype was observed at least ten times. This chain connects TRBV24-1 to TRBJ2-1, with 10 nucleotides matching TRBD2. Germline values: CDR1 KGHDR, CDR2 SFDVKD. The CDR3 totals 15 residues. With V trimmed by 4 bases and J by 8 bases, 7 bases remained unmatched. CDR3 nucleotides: TGTGCCACCAGTGACCCAGCGGGGGGGCAGGATGAGCAGTTCTTC. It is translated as CATSDPAGGQDEQFF.

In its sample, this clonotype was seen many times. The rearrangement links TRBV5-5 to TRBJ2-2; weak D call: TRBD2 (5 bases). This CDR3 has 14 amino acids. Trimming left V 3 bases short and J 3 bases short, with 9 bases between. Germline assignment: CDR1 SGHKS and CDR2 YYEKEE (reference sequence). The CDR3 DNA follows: TGTGCCAGCAGCTCTGGACTGGACACCGGGGAGCTGTTTTTT. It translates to CASSSGLDTGELFF.

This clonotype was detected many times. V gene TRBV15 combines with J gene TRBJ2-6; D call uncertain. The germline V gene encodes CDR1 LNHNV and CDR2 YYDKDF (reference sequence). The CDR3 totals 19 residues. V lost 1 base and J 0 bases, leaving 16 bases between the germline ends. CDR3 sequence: CATSRATDGWGSGANVLTF. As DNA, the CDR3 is TGTGCCACCAGCAGAGCCACCGACGGATGGGGCTCTGGGGCCAACGTCCTGACTTTC.

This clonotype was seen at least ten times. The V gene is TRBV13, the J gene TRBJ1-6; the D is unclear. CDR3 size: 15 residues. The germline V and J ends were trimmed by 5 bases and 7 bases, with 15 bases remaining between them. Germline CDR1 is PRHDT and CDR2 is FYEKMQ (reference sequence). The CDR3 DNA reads TGTGCCAGCAGCACCATGGACGGGCGGAATTCACCCCTCCACTTT. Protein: CASSTMDGRNSPLHF.

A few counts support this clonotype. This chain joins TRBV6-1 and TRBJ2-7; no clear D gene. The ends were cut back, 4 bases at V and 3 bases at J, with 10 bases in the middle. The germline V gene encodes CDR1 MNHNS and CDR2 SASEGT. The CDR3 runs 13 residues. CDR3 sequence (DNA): TGTGCCAGCAGTGTCCATAGGGACTACGAGCAGTACTTC. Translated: CASSVHRDYEQYF.

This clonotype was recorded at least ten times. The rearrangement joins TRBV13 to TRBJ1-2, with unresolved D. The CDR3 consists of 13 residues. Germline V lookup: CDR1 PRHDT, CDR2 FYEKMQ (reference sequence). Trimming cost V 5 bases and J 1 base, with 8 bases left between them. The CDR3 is CASSGRDNYGYTF. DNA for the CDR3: TGTGCCAGCAGCGGGCGGGATAACTATGGCTACACCTTC.

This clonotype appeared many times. CDR3 region: CASSGLIQGVSYNEQFF. DNA of the CDR3: TGCGCCAGCAGCGGCCTTATACAGGGGGTTTCCTACAATGAGCAGTTCTTC. The J gene is TRBJ2-1, the V gene TRBV5-1, with TRBD1 matching 8 bases. The germline gives CDR1 SGHRS, CDR2 YFSETQ. The CDR3 runs to 17 residues. The V gene end was trimmed by 4 bases and the J gene end by 1 base; junction bases not matched to a gene: 10.

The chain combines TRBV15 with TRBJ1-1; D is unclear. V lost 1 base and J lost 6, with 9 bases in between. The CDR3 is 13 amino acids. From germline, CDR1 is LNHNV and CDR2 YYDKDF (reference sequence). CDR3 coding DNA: TGTGCCACCAGCAGAGCGGAGAAATCTGAAGCTTTCTTT. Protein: CATSRAEKSEAFF. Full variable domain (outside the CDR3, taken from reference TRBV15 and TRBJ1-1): DAMVIQNPRYQVTQFGKPVTLSCSQTLNHNVMYWYQQKSSQAPKLLFHYYDKDFNNEADTPDNFQSRRPNTSFCFLDIRSPGLGDTAMYLCATSRAEKSEAFFGQGTRLTVV.

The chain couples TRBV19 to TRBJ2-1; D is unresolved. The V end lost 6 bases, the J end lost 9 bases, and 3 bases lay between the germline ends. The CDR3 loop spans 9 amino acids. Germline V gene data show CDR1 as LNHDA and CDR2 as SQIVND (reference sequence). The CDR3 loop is CASSVEQFF. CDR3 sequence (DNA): TGTGCCAGTAGCGTTGAGCAGTTCTTC.

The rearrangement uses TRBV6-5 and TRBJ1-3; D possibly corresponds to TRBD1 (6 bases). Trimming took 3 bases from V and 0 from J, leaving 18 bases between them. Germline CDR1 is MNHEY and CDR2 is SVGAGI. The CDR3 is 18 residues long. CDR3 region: CASSYRSGHEGSGNTIYF. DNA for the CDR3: TGTGCCAGCAGTTATAGATCGGGACACGAGGGCTCTGGAAACACCATATATTTT.

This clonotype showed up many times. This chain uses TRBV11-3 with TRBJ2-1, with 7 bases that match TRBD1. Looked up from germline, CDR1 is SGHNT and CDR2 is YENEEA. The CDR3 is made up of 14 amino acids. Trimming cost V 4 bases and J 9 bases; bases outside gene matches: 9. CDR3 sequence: CASSWRGGSVEQFF. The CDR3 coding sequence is TGTGCCAGCAGCTGGAGAGGGGGCTCGGTTGAGCAGTTCTTC.